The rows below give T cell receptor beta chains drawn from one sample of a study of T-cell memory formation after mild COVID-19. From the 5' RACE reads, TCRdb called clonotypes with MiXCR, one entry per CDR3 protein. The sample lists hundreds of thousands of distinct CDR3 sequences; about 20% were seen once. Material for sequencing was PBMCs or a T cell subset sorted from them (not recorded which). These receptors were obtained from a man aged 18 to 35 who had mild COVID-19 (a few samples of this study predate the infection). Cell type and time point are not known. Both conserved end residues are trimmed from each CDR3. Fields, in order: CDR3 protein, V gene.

ASSSGNSYEQY	TRBV2
ASSLSNIQY	TRBV11-2
ASSGEPNTGELF	TRBV12-3/TRBV12-4
ASSLTRGGPYEQY	TRBV18
SASRPTPDEQY	TRBV20-1
AISEGTSGGAITGELF	TRBV10-3
ASCRGELANYGYT	TRBV6-2/TRBV6-3
ASSSTSTGDGQPQH	TRBV7-9
ASSQVGGGEETQY	TRBV3-1
ASSDRRRDRGGETQY	TRBV7-9
ASSQSDRPGQPQH	TRBV7-9
ASSLQGNTIY	TRBV28
ASSLLAGGSGGAF	TRBV7-2
ASNGDSLNTEAF	TRBV12-3/TRBV12-4
ASSYYRPPTDTQY	TRBV6-5
ASSYGISHYNEQF	TRBV12-3/TRBV12-4
ASSLARQGLTPGANVLT	TRBV7-6
ASIRDTNYNEQF	TRBV2
ASRQTEYYNEQF	TRBV7-9
ASSYGGLVNEQF	TRBV6-2/TRBV6-3
AWRRGITYEQY	TRBV30
AIRARQEGGYT	TRBV10-3
ASSGDDQPQH	TRBV2
ASSRGRGANVLT	TRBV6-2/TRBV6-3
SARENLETQY	TRBV20-1
ASSQAEDRRGTYYGYT	TRBV4-3
ASSQDPQTGRDQPQH	TRBV4-3
ASRPPTGENIQY	TRBV7-2
ASSQVTSAGGMNEQF	TRBV4-2
ASSSRQGESTEAF	TRBV5-1
ASSSGTGVREQF	TRBV7-6
ASSWIRGARSSDTQY	TRBV6-2/TRBV6-3
ASSFLSGIGGTGELF	TRBV7-9
ASSQERWGIYEQY	TRBV14
SARGQGNQPQH	TRBV20-1
SARDFLAAQETQY	TRBV20-1
ASSVATGEAYNEQF	TRBV9
ASSRTGGFTDTQY	TRBV7-3
ASRSVGQGSDTQY	TRBV5-1
ASSPWGDQETQY	TRBV11-2
ASSVGRLAGEGTYNEQF	TRBV9
ASSLLWSSGANVLT	TRBV5-1
ASIPITLSRTEAF	TRBV28
SAESGNQPQH	TRBV20-1
ASAANTGELF	TRBV12-3/TRBV12-4
ASSFVGTWERTSGNTIY	TRBV28
ASSLRAGGGSGELF	TRBV9
ASRPTQPGQF	TRBV7-9